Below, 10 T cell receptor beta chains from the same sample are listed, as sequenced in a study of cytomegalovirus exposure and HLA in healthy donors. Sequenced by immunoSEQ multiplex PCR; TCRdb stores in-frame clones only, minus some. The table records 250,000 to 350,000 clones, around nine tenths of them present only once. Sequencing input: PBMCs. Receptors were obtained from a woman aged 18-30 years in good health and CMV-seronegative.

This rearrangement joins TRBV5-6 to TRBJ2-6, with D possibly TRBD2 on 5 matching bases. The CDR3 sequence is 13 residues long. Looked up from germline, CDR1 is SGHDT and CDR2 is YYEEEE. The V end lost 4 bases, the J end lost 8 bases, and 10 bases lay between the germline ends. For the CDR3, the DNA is TGTGCCAGCAGCCTAGCCGGGTCCAACGTCCTGACTTTC. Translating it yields CASSLAGSNVLTF.

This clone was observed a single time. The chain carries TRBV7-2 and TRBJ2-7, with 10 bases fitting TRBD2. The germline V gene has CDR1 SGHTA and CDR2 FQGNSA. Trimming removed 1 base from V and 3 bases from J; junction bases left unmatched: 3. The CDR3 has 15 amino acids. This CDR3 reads CASSLVLAGNYEQYF. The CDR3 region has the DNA TGTGCCAGCAGCTTAGTACTAGCGGGGAACTACGAGCAGTACTTC. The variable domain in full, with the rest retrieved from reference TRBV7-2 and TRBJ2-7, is GAGVSQSPSNKVTEKGKDVELRCDPISGHTALYWYRQSLGQGLEFLIYFQGNSAPDKSGLPSDRFSAERTGGSVSTLTIQRTQQEDSAVYLCASSLVLAGNYEQYFGPGTRLTVT.

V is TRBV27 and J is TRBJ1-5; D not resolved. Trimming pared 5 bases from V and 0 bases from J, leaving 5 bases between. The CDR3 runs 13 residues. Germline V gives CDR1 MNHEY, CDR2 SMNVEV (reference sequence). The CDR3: CASSPGSNQPQHF. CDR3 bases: TGTGCCAGCAGTCCCGGTAGCAATCAGCCCCAGCATTTT.

The CDR3 region is CASSVRVGNEQFF. The DNA of the CDR3 is TGTGCCAGCAGCGTACGGGTAGGCAATGAGCAGTTCTTC. The J gene is TRBJ2-1, the V gene TRBV9, with D hard to call. The V and J ends lost 1 base and 6 bases respectively, with 8 bases between them. CDR1 and CDR2 from the germline V gene are SGDLS and YYNGEE. The CDR3 consists of 13 residues.

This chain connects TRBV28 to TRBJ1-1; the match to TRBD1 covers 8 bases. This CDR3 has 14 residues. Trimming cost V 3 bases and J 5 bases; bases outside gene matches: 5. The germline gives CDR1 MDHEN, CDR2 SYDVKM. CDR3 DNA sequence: TGTGCCAGCAGTTTTGGGACAGGCGGGACTGAAGCTTTCTTT. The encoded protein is CASSFGTGGTEAFF.

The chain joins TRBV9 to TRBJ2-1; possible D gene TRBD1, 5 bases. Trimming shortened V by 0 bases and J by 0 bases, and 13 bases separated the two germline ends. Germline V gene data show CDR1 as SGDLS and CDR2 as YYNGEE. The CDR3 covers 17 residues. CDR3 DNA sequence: TGTGCCAGCAGCGTAGGCGTGGGGCGGACCTCCTACAATGAGCAGTTCTTC. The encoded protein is CASSVGVGRTSYNEQFF.

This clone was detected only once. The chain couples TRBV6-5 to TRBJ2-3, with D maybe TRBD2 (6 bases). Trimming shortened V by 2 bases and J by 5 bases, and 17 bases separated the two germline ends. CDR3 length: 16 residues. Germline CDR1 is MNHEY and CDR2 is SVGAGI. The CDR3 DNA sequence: TGTGCCAGCAGTTACAATCGCCCGGGAGCCTTAGATACGCAGTATTTT. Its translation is CASSYNRPGALDTQYF.

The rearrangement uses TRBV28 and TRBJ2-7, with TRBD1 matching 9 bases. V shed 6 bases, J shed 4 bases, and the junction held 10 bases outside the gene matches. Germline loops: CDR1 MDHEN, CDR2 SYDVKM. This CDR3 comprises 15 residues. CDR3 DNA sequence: TGTGCCAGCAGCCCTGGGACAGGGCGTAGGTACGAGCAGTACTTC. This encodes CASSPGTGRRYEQYF.

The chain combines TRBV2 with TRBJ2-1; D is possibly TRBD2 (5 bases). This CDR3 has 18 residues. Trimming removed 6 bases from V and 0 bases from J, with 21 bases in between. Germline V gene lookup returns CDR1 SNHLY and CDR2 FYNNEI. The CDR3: CASRDSTDPSSSYNEQFF. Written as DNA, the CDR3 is TGTGCCAGCAGGGACTCCACTGATCCCTCAAGCTCCTACAATGAGCAGTTCTTC.

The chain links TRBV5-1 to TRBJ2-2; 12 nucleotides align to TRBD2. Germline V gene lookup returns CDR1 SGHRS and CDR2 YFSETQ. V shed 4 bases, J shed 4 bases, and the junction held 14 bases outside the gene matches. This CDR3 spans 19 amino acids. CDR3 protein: CASSLAPSGRASGTGELFF. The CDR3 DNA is TGCGCCAGCAGCCTGGCCCCTAGCGGGAGGGCCTCGGGCACCGGGGAGCTGTTTTTT.